The 32 T cell receptor beta chains below all came from one sample that was sequenced in a study of blood T cell repertoires in COVID-19. Data came from immunoSEQ multiplex PCR; TCRdb stores just in-frame clones and leaves some out. The sample contains over 50,000 clones, around 87% of which appear only once. Material for sequencing was peripheral blood. These receptors all stem from a human donor in a cohort sampled during active COVID-19.

This clone was counted a single time. The gene calls are TRBV7-2 and TRBJ1-3; D unclear. CDR3 size: 15 residues. V lost 4 bases, J lost 4 bases, and 14 bases lay in between. CDR1 is SGHTA and CDR2 is FQGNSA in the germline V gene. Here the CDR3 reads CASSSRSGGGNTIYF. CDR3 bases: TGTGCCAGCAGCTCTCGGTCTGGCGGGGGAAACACCATATATTTT.

This chain links TRBV28 with TRBJ2-7, with TRBD2 matching over 8 bases. With V trimmed by 7 bases and J by 3 bases, 5 bases remained unmatched. CDR1 is MDHEN and CDR2 is SYDVKM in the germline V gene. This CDR3 is built from 13 residues. The CDR3 protein is CASNSGSSYEQYF. The CDR3 bases are TGTGCCAGCAACAGCGGGAGTAGCTACGAGCAGTACTTC.

The V and J genes are TRBV27 and TRBJ2-1, with a tentative D call TRBD2 (5 bases). The CDR3 sequence is 12 residues long. Germline V gene lookup returns CDR1 MNHEY and CDR2 SMNVEV (reference sequence). With 2 bases removed from V and 14 bases from J, the gap between germline ends came to 13 bases. As DNA, the CDR3 is TGTGCCAGCAGTTTAGCGGGCGTTGGGGAGTTCTTC. It encodes CASSLAGVGEFF.

The V gene is TRBV28, the J gene TRBJ1-6; D call uncertain. Per the germline V gene, CDR1 is MDHEN and CDR2 is SYDVKM. V was clipped by 3 bases and J by 3 bases, with 12 bases between them. The CDR3 contains 16 residues. Here the CDR3 reads CASSLSLRYYNSPLHF. Here the CDR3 DNA reads TGTGCCAGCAGTTTGTCCCTGAGGTACTATAATTCACCCCTCCACTTT.

The chain couples TRBV7-9 to TRBJ2-7; 11 bases line up with TRBD2. V was clipped by 5 bases and J by 3 bases; unmatched bases: 3. Germline values: CDR1 SEHNR, CDR2 FQNEAQ (reference sequence). The CDR3 has 14 residues. This CDR3 is CASSPGTSGYEQYF. As DNA, the CDR3 is TGTGCCAGCAGCCCCGGGACTAGCGGCTACGAGCAGTACTTC.

V gene TRBV28 combines with J gene TRBJ1-3; D ambiguous. This CDR3 region has 14 residues. With 2 bases removed from V and 2 bases from J, the gap between germline ends came to 7 bases. From germline, CDR1 is MDHEN and CDR2 SYDVKM. The CDR3 bases are TGTGCCAGCAGTTTAATCAGCGCTGGAAACACCATATATTTT. Its protein is CASSLISAGNTIYF. The whole variable domain, filled in from reference TRBV28 and TRBJ1-3, reads DVKVTQSSRYLVKRTGEKVFLECVQDMDHENMFWYRQDPGLGLRLIYFSYDVKMKEKGDIPEGYSVSREKKERFSLILESASTNQTSMYLCASSLISAGNTIYFGEGSWLTVV.

The rearrangement joins TRBV7-9 to TRBJ2-2; D is perhaps TRBD2 (5 bases). The CDR3 contains 14 residues. The V end was cut by 5 bases, the J end by 5 bases, with 12 bases between. The germline gives CDR1 SEHNR, CDR2 FQNEAQ (reference sequence). This CDR3 reads CASSPGSGTGELFF. In nucleotides, the CDR3 is TGTGCCAGCAGCCCGGGGTCGGGGACCGGGGAGCTGTTTTTT. The full variable domain, with the rest looked up from reference TRBV7-9 and TRBJ2-2, is DTGVSQNPRHKITKRGQNVTFRCDPISEHNRLYWYRQTLGQGPEFLTYFQNEAQLEKSRLLSDRFSAERPKGSFSTLEIQRTEQGDSAMYLCASSPGSGTGELFFGEGSRLTVL.

The rearrangement joins TRBV20-1 to TRBJ1-2; D remains ambiguous. The germline V and J ends were trimmed by 1 base and 5 bases, with 5 bases remaining between them. The CDR3 contains 11 residues. Germline CDR1 and CDR2: DFQATT and SNEGSKA (reference sequence). The CDR3, as DNA: TGCAGTGCTAGAGGGGCATATGGCTACACCTTC. Translating gives CSARGAYGYTF.

In this sample, this clone turned up once. The genes are TRBV5-1 and TRBJ2-3, with a tentative D call TRBD2 (7 bases). The CDR3 totals 14 residues. Trimming took 4 bases from V and 8 from J, leaving 17 bases between them. CDR1 is SGHRS and CDR2 is YFSETQ in the germline V gene. The CDR3: CASSPGGGQGTQYF. DNA for the CDR3: TGCGCCAGCAGCCCTGGGGGGGGGCAGGGTACGCAGTATTTT.

This sequence joins TRBV18 and TRBJ1-1, with D possibly being TRBD1 (6 bases). The V and J ends lost 3 bases and 12 bases respectively, with 17 bases between them. The CDR3 is 13 residues long. CDR1 KGHSH and CDR2 LQKENI come from the germline V gene. The CDR3 DNA sequence: TGTGCCAGCTCACCTAATTCCCGACAGGAAACTTTCTTT. Its translation is CASSPNSRQETFF.

The rearrangement uses TRBV2 and TRBJ1-2; D may be TRBD1 (6 bases). Trimming removed 11 bases from V and 7 bases from J, with 17 bases in between. There are 12 residues in the CDR3. Germline CDR1 and CDR2: SNHLY and FYNNEI. CDR3 in amino acids: CASTPTGRGYTF. CDR3 sequence (DNA): TGTGCCTCTACTCCGACAGGACGTGGCTACACCTTC.

This chain connects TRBV6-6 to TRBJ2-7; TRBD2 agrees at 11 bases. The length of the CDR3 is 14 residues. The germline V gene encodes CDR1 MNHNY and CDR2 SVGAGI (reference sequence). The V segment lost 6 bases and the J segment 3 bases; nucleotides outside the gene matches: 4. The CDR3 loop is CASRLTSGNYEQYF. For the CDR3, the DNA is TGTGCCAGCAGATTGACTAGCGGGAACTACGAGCAGTACTTC.

This clone was counted a few times. The chain uses TRBV12-5 and TRBJ2-5; D is possibly TRBD2 (6 bases). Per germline, CDR1 LGHNT and CDR2 FRNRAP. There are 13 residues in the CDR3. Trimming removed 5 bases from V and 1 base from J, with 8 bases in between. This CDR3 reads CASGPGSQETQYF. In DNA, the CDR3 is TGTGCTAGTGGTCCCGGGAGCCAAGAGACCCAGTACTTC.

The rearrangement uses TRBV19 and TRBJ2-2; D call uncertain. CDR3 size: 15 residues. CDR1 and CDR2 (germline): LNHDA, SQIVND (reference sequence). V dropped 7 bases and J dropped 0 bases, with 12 bases sitting between them. The chain's CDR3 is CASKAAAPNTGELFF. The CDR3 DNA sequence: TGTGCCAGTAAAGCCGCGGCGCCGAACACCGGGGAGCTGTTTTTT.

CDR3 loop: CASSLRDSSGANVLTF. The CDR3 DNA follows: TGTGCCAGCAGCTTACGCGACAGCTCTGGGGCCAACGTCCTGACTTTC. This sequence joins TRBV7-8 and TRBJ2-6; TRBD1 might be the D (5 bases). From germline, CDR1 is SGHVS and CDR2 FQNEAQ. The CDR3 has 16 amino acids. The germline V and J ends were trimmed by 2 bases and 0 bases, with 8 bases remaining between them.

In DNA, the CDR3 is TGTGCCAGCAGCTTAGACAGGGTTGGCGCCGGGGAGCTGTTTTTT. Its protein product is CASSLDRVGAGELFF. The chain combines TRBV7-6 with TRBJ2-2; maybe TRBD1 (6 bases). This CDR3 comprises 15 residues. Germline-derived CDR1 and CDR2 are SGHVS and FNYEAQ. The ends were cut back, 1 base at V and 6 bases at J, with 12 bases in the middle.

The CDR3: CASSLSGRVLREQFF. CDR3 nucleotides: TGTGCCAGCAGCCTGAGCGGGAGGGTCCTCCGTGAGCAGTTCTTC. This chain links TRBV7-2 with TRBJ2-1; 10 nucleotides line up with TRBD2. The CDR3 consists of 15 residues. Germline V CDR1 and CDR2: SGHTA, FQGNSA. With V trimmed by 5 bases and J by 9 bases, 10 bases remained unmatched.

CDR3 DNA sequence: TGTGCCAGCAGTGACAGGGGTAAAGGGGACACTGAAGCTTTCTTT. It yields the protein CASSDRGKGDTEAFF. The chain employs TRBV6-2 or TRBV6-3 and TRBJ1-1, with 8 bases lining up with TRBD1. The CDR3 spans 15 residues. The V gene's germline CDR1 is MNHEY and CDR2 SVGEGT. The junction had 8 bases not matched to a gene; V was cut back by 5 bases and J by 3 bases.

The chain joins TRBV12-5 to TRBJ1-3; TRBD1 might be the D (6 bases). V lost 1 base, J lost 4 bases, and 14 bases lay in between. The CDR3 runs to 16 residues. CDR1 is LGHNT and CDR2 is FRNRAP in the germline V gene. CDR3 region: CASGLATTGRGNTIYF. The CDR3 nucleotides read TGTGCTAGTGGTTTGGCGACGACAGGAAGGGGAAACACCATATATTTT.

The V and J genes are TRBV25-1 and TRBJ2-3; a weak D match, TRBD1 (6 bases). The CDR3 covers 13 residues. Germline V gene sequence: CDR1 MGHDK, CDR2 SYGVNS. V lost 4 bases, J lost 2 bases, and 7 bases lay in between. DNA of the CDR3: TGTGCCAGCAGTGGGGACAACACAGATACGCAGTATTTT. Its protein product is CASSGDNTDTQYF.

The chain recombines TRBV5-1 with TRBJ2-7, with D unclear. The CDR3 has 13 amino acids. The V and J ends lost 2 bases and 3 bases respectively, with 9 bases between them. Germline-derived CDR1 and CDR2 are SGHRS and YFSETQ. Here the CDR3 DNA reads TGCGCCAGCAGCTTACAGAGTCACTACGAGCAGTACTTC. This translates into CASSLQSHYEQYF. The entire variable domain, with the rest obtained from reference TRBV5-1 and TRBJ2-7, is as follows: KAGVTQTPRYLIKTRGQQVTLSCSPISGHRSVSWYQQTPGQGLQFLFEYFSETQRNKGNFPGRFSGRQFSNSRSEMNVSTLELGDSALYLCASSLQSHYEQYFGPGTRLTVT.

A single count supports this clone. V usage is TRBV7-3 and J usage is TRBJ2-5, with D perhaps matching TRBD2 (5 bases). V lost 0 bases, J lost 5 bases, and 7 bases lay in between. This CDR3 has 13 amino acids. Germline V lookup: CDR1 SGHTA, CDR2 FQGTGA. The CDR3 DNA follows: TGTGCCAGCAGCTTAACCGGGATGGAGACCCAGTACTTC. Its translation is CASSLTGMETQYF.

The chain employs TRBV4-2 and TRBJ1-5, with TRBD1 matching 8 bases. After removal of 3 bases from V and 3 bases from J, the junction contained 7 bases not matched to a gene. CDR1 is LGHNA, CDR2 YNFKEQ, per germline. The CDR3 totals 16 residues. In DNA form, the CDR3 reads TGTGCCAGCAGCCATATCGGGACAGGCCACAATCAGCCCCAGCATTTT. It translates to CASSHIGTGHNQPQHF.

The chain uses TRBV28 and TRBJ1-5, with D uncertain. V lost 6 bases and J 7 bases, leaving 19 bases between the germline ends. The length of the CDR3 is 15 residues. Germline V lookup: CDR1 MDHEN, CDR2 SYDVKM. CDR3 bases: TGTGCCAGCAGCCGGGCTGGACCGCGCGGGCAGCCCCAGCATTTT. Residues: CASSRAGPRGQPQHF.

The V and J genes are TRBV30 and TRBJ2-7, with 11 bases aligning to TRBD2. Germline CDR1 is GTSNPN and CDR2 is SVGIG (reference sequence). This CDR3 region has 15 residues. Trimming removed 4 bases from V and 3 bases from J; junction bases left unmatched: 8. The CDR3 protein is CAWKGGLAAYYEQYF. The CDR3 DNA reads as TGTGCCTGGAAAGGGGGACTAGCGGCATACTACGAGCAGTACTTC.

The table lists this clone with a few counts. The chain couples TRBV9 to TRBJ2-7; 8 positions match TRBD1. Germline assignment: CDR1 SGDLS and CDR2 YYNGEE. J was trimmed by 3 bases and V by 3 bases; bases with no gene match: 8. This CDR3 spans 15 amino acids. CDR3 in amino acids: CASSATGTGHYEQYF. The CDR3 DNA reads as TGTGCCAGCAGCGCTACCGGGACAGGTCACTACGAGCAGTACTTC.

The chain is built from TRBV30 and TRBJ1-6, with no clear D. Trimming took 5 bases from V and 6 from J, leaving 11 bases between them. CDR1 is GTSNPN, CDR2 SVGIG, per germline (reference sequence). There are 13 residues in the CDR3. The CDR3 protein is CAWRNWSNSPLHF. The CDR3 DNA sequence: TGTGCCTGGCGGAATTGGAGTAATTCACCCCTCCACTTT.

This clone has only one observation. This rearrangement joins TRBV7-3 to TRBJ2-1; TRBD2 matches 12 bases. V shed 4 bases, J shed 7 bases, and the junction held 14 bases outside the gene matches. Germline V gene data show CDR1 as SGHTA and CDR2 as FQGTGA. This CDR3 spans 18 amino acids. The CDR3 is CASSSATRTSGNRNEQFF. The DNA for the CDR3 is TGTGCCAGCAGCTCCGCCACCAGGACTAGCGGGAATAGGAATGAGCAGTTCTTC.

The chain has TRBV19 and TRBJ1-4, with a weak D call TRBD1 (6 bases). Germline-derived CDR1 and CDR2 are LNHDA and SQIVND (reference sequence). This CDR3 has 14 amino acids. Between the trimmed V and J ends, which lost 7 bases and 7 bases, there was a span of 16 bases. The CDR3 here is CASIGTRNSEKLFF. The CDR3 DNA sequence: TGTGCCAGTATCGGGACACGGAATTCTGAAAAACTGTTTTTT. The variable domain in full, with the rest retrieved from reference TRBV19 and TRBJ1-4, is DGGITQSPKYLFRKEGQNVTLSCEQNLNHDAMYWYRQDPGQGLRLIYYSQIVNDFQKGDIAEGYSVSREKKESFPLTVTSAQKNPTAFYLCASIGTRNSEKLFFGSGTQLSVL.

The chain has TRBV6-5 and TRBJ2-5; D may be TRBD2 (6 bases). The germline V gene encodes CDR1 MNHEY and CDR2 SVGAGI. The CDR3 runs to 14 residues. Trimming took 6 bases from V and 1 from J, leaving 12 bases between them. CDR3 sequence: CASRREQVQETQYF. The CDR3 region has the DNA TGTGCCAGCAGGCGGGAACAGGTCCAAGAGACCCAGTACTTC.

This rearrangement joins TRBV10-2 to TRBJ2-7; D is perhaps TRBD1 (6 bases). The CDR3 is 13 residues long. Trimming cost V 7 bases and J 0 bases, with 10 bases left between them. Germline lookup yields CDR1 WSHSY and CDR2 SAAADI. For the CDR3, the DNA is TGCGCCAGCATATCGACAGGCTCCTACGAGCAGTACTTC. Protein product: CASISTGSYEQYF.

The genes are TRBV6-5 and TRBJ2-2, with 8 bases lining up with TRBD1. Germline CDR1 reads MNHEY; CDR2 reads SVGAGI. Trimming took 5 bases from V and 0 from J; bases not matched to a gene: 2. The CDR3 covers 15 residues. The CDR3, as DNA: TGTGCCAGCAGTAGGGACAGGTCGAACACCGGGGAGCTGTTTTTT. Amino acids: CASSRDRSNTGELFF.